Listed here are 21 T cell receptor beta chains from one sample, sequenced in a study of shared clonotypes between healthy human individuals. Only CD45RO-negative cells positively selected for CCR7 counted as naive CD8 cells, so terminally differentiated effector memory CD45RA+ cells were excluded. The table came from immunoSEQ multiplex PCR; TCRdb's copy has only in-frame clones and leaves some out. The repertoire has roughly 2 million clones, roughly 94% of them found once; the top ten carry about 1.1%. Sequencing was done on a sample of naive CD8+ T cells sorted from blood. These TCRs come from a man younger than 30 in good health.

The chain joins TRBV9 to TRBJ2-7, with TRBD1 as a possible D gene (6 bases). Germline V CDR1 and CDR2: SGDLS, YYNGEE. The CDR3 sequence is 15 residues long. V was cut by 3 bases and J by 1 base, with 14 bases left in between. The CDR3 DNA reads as TGTGCCAGCAGCGCCACGGGACACCCTTCCTACGAGCAGTACTTC. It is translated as CASSATGHPSYEQYF.

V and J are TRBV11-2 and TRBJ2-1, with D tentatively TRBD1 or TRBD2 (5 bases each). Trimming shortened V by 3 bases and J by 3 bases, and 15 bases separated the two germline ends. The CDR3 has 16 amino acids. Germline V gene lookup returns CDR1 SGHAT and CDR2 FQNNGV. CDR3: CASSFWPGRDYNEQFF. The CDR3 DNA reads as TGTGCCAGCAGCTTTTGGCCGGGACGGGACTACAATGAGCAGTTCTTC.

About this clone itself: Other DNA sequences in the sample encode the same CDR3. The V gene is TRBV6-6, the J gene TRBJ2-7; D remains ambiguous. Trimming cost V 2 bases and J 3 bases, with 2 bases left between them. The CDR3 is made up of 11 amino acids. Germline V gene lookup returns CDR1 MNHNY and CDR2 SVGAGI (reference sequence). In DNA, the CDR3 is TGTGCCAGCAGTTACGACTACGAGCAGTACTTC. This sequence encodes CASSYDYEQYF.

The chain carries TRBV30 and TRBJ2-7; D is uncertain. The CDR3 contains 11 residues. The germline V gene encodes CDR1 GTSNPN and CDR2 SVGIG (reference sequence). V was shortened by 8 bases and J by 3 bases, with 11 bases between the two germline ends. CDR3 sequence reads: CAGLTDYEQYF. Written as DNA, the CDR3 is TGTGCCGGGCTCACAGACTACGAGCAGTACTTC.

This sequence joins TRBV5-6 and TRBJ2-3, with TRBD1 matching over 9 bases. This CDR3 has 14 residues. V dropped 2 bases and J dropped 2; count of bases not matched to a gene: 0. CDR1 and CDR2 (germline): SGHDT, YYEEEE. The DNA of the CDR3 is TGTGCCAGCAGCTTACAGGGGGCCACAGATACGCAGTATTTT. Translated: CASSLQGATDTQYF.

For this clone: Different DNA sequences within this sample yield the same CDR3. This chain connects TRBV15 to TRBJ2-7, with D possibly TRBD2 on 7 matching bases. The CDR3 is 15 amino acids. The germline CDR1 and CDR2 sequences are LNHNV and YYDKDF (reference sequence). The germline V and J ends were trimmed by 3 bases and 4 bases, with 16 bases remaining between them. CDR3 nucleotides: TGTGCCACCAGCAGGGGTTTGGCGGGGGCTTACGAGCAGTACTTC. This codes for CATSRGLAGAYEQYF.

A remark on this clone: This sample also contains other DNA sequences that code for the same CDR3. The CDR3 DNA reads TGTGCCAGCAGCCCATCTGGAAACACCATATATTTT. Translating it yields CASSPSGNTIYF. The J gene is TRBJ1-3, the V gene TRBV7-9; D is unresolved. CDR3 length: 12 amino acids. Trimming took off 5 bases at V and 1 base at J, with 3 bases between the two ends. Per germline, CDR1 SEHNR and CDR2 FQNEAQ (reference sequence).

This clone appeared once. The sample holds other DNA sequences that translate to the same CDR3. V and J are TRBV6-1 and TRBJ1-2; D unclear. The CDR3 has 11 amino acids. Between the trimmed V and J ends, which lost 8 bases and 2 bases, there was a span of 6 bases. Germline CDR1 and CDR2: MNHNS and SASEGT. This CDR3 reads CASGSNYGYTF. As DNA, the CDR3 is TGTGCCAGCGGATCGAACTATGGCTACACCTTC.

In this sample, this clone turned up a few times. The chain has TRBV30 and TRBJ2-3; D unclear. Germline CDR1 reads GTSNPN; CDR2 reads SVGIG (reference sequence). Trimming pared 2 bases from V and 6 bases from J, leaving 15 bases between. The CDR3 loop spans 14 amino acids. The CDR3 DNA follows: TGTGCCTGGAGTCCGGACCCGGCAATGGATACGCAGTATTTT. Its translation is CAWSPDPAMDTQYF.

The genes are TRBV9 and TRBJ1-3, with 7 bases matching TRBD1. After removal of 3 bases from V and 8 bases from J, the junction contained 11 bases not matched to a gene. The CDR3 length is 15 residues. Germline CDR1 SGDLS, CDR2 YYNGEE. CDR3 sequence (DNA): TGTGCCAGCAGCGGATCGACAGGGTTTATTCACACCATATATTTT. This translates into CASSGSTGFIHTIYF.

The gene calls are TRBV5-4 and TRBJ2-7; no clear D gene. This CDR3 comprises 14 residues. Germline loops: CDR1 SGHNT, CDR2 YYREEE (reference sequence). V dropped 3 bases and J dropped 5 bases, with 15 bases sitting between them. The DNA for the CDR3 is TGTGCCAGCAGCTCCCGAGACTTGGGGAACGAGCAGTACTTC. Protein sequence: CASSSRDLGNEQYF.

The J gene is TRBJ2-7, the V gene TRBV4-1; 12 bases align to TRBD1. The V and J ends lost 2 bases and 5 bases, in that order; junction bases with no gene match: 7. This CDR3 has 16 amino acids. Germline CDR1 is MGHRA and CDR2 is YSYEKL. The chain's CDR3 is CASSQQGQGAQDEQYF. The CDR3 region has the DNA TGCGCCAGCAGCCAACAGGGACAGGGGGCACAGGACGAGCAGTACTTC.

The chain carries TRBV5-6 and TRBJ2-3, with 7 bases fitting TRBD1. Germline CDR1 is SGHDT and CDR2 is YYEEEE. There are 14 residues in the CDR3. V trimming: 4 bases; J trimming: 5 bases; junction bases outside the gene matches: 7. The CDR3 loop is CASSHQQGQDTQYF. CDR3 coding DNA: TGTGCCAGCAGCCACCAACAGGGGCAAGATACGCAGTATTTT. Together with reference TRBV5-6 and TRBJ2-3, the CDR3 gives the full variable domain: DAGVTQSPTHLIKTRGQQVTLRCSPKSGHDTVSWYQQALGQGPQFIFQYYEEEERQRGNFPDRFSGHQFPNYSSELNVNALLLGDSALYLCASSHQQGQDTQYFGPGTRLTVL.

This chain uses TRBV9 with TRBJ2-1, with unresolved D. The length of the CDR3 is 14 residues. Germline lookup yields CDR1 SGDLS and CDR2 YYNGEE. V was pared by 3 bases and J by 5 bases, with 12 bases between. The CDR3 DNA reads TGTGCCAGCAGCGAGACCCCCGGCCACAATGAGCAGTTCTTC. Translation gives CASSETPGHNEQFF. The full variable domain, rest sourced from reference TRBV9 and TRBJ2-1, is DSGVTQTPKHLITATGQRVTLRCSPRSGDLSVYWYQQSLDQGLQFLIQYYNGEERAKGNILERFSAQQFPDLHSELNLSSLELGDSALYFCASSETPGHNEQFFGPGTRLTVL.

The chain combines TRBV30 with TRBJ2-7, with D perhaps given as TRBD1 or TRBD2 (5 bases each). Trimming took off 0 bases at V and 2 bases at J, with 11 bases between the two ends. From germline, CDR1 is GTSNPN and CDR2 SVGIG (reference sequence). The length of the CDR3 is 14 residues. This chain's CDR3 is CAWSVGRITYEQYF. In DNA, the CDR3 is TGTGCCTGGAGTGTGGGACGGATTACCTACGAGCAGTACTTC.

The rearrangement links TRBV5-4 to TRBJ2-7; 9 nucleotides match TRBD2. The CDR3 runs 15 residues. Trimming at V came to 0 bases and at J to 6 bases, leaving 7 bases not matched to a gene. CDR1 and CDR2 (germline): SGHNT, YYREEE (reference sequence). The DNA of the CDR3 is TGTGCCAGCAGCTTGGAGGGGCTAGCGGGACTCGAGCAGTACTTC. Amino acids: CASSLEGLAGLEQYF.

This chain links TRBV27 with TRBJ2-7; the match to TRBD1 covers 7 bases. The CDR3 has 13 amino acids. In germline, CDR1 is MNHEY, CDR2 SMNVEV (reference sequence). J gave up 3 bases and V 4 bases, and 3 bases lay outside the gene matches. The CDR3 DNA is TGTGCCAGCAGTTGGGGACAGTACTACGAGCAGTACTTC. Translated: CASSWGQYYEQYF.

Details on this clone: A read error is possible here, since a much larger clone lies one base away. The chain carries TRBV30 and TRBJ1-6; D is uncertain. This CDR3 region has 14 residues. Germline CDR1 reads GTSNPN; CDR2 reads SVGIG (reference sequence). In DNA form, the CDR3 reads TGTGTCTGGAGACTGAGCCTCTATAATTCACCCCTCCACTTT. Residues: CVWRLSLYNSPLHF.

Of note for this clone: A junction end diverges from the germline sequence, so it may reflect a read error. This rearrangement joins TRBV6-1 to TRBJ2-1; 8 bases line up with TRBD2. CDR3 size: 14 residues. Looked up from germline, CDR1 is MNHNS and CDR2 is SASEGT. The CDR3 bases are TGTGCCAGCAATGAACTAGCGGAAGACAATGAGCAGTTCTTC. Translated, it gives CASNELAEDNEQFF.

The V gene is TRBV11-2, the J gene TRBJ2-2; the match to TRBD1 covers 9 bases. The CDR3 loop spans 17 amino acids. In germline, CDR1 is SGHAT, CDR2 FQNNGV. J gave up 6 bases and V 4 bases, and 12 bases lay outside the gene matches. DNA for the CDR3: TGTGCCAGCAGCTGGGGGCCGGGACAGGGTCGAGCCGGGGAGCTGTTTTTT. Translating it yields CASSWGPGQGRAGELFF.

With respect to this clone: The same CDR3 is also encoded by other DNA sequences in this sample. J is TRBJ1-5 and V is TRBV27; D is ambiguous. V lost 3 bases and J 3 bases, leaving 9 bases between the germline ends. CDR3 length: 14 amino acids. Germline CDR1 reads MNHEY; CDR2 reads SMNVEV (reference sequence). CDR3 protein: CASSFRAYNQPQHF. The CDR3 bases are TGTGCCAGCAGTTTTAGGGCCTACAATCAGCCCCAGCATTTT.